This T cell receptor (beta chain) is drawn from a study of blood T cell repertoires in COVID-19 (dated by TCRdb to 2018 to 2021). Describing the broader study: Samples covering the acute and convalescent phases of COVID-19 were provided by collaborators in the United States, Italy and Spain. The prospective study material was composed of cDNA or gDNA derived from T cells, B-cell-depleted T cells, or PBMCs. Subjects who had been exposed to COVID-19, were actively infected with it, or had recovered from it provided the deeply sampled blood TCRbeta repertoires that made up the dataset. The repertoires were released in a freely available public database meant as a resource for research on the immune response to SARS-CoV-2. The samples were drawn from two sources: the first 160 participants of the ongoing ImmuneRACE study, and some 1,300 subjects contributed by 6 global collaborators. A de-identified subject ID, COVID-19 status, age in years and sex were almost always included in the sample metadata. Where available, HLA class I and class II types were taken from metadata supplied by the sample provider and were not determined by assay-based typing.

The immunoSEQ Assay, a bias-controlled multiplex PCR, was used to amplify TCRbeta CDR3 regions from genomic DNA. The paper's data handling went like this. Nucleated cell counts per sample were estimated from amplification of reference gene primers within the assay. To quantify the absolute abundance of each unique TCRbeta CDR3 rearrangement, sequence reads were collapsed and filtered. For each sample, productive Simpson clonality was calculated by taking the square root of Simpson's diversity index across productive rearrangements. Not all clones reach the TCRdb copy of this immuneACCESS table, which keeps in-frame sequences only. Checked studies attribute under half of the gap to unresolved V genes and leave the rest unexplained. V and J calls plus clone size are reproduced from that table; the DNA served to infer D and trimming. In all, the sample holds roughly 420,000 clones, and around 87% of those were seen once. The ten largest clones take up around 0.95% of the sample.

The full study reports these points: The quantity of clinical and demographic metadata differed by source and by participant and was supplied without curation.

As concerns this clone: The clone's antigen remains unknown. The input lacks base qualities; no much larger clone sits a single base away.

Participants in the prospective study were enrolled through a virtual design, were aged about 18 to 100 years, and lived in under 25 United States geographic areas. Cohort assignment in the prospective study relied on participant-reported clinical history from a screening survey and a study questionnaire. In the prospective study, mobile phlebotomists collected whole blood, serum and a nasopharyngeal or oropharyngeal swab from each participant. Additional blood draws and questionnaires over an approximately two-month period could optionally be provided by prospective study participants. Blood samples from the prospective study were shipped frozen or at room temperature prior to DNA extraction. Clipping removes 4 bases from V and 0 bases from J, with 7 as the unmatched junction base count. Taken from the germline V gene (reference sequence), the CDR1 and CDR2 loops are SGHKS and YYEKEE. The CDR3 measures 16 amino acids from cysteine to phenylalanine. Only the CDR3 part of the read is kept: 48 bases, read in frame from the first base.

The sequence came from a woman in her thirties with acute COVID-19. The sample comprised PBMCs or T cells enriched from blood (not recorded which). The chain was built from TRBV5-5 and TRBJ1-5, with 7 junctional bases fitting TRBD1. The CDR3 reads CASSQTGQYSNQPQHF. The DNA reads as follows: TGTGCCAGCAGCCAGACAGGGCAATATAGCAATCAGCCCCAGCATTTT.